This entry features one TCR beta chain sequence. Its antigen is undetermined. Separate from the approximately 670-subject first cohort was the approximately 120-subject validation cohort, to which the donors belonged. This entry belongs to a study of cytomegalovirus exposure and HLA in healthy donors. Study context: Later, an analysis reported that the 120 or so validation repertoires had used the same platform as the approximately 720 first-cohort repertoires.

V was cut by 10 bases and J by 0 bases, with 13 bases left in between. Looked up from germline, CDR1 is WNHNN and CDR2 is SYGVQD (reference sequence). This CDR3 region has 13 residues. Profiling relied on immunoSEQ multiplex PCR, and the TCRdb table lists in-frame clones only, not all of them. This sample has a few hundred thousand clones, with 80% to 90% found just once. Study-wide results and caveats: Some 150 TCR beta chains were listed as cytomegalovirus-associated.

The specimen was PBMCs. This chain uses TRBV10-1 with TRBJ2-7, with TRBD2 as a possible D gene (6 bases). This TCR derives from a woman aged 18-35 years in good health and CMV-seronegative. The CDR3 reads CATGTWGSYEQYF. The CDR3 region has the DNA TGCGCCACCGGGACTTGGGGCTCCTACGAGCAGTACTTC.